A single sample gave rise to the 32 T cell receptor beta chains below, sequenced in a study of cytomegalovirus exposure and HLA in healthy donors (dated by TCRdb to 2015 to 2018). The protocol used for the library was the immunoSEQ multiplex PCR assay. A mixture of 60 forward primers for TCR Vbeta segments and 13 reverse primers for TCR Jbeta segments was used in the multiplex PCR. Drawn from immuneACCESS, this table holds only the in-frame rearrangements with V and J called that TCRdb kept. Clones are partly lost; checked studies trace under half to an unresolved V gene and leave the rest unexplained. The sample table shows roughly 140,000 clones, and around three quarters are seen once. Jointly, the top ten make up roughly 1.6% of the sample. Specimen: PBMCs. These receptors were taken from a woman aged 40 to 50 in good health and CMV-seronegative.

For this clone: The same CDR3 also results from other DNA sequences found in this sample. This chain connects TRBV4-1 to TRBJ1-4; D is possibly TRBD1 (5 bases). V lost 1 base and J lost 8, with 14 bases in between. The CDR3 length is 15 residues. In germline, CDR1 is MGHRA, CDR2 YSYEKL. CDR3 region: CASSQGQGAGEKLFF. The CDR3 coding sequence is TGCGCCAGCAGCCAAGGCCAGGGTGCGGGGGAAAAACTGTTTTTT.

The chain has TRBV5-4 and TRBJ2-5; TRBD2 agrees at 12 bases. The J call may not be correct, given that the DNA end is closer to TRBJ2-7. Germline-derived CDR1 and CDR2 are SGHNT and YYREEE (reference sequence). This CDR3 spans 15 amino acids. The CDR3 loop is CASSLGLAGTYEQYF. DNA for the CDR3: TGTGCCAGCAGCCTCGGACTAGCGGGGACCTACGAGCAGTACTTC.

The chain carries TRBV11-2 and TRBJ1-2, with D maybe TRBD1 (6 bases). The CDR3 sequence is 12 residues long. The germline V gene has CDR1 SGHAT and CDR2 FQNNGV. The V gene lost 4 bases and the J gene lost 8 bases, with 11 bases spanning the gap. This CDR3 reads CASSWAGDGYTF. CDR3 coding DNA: TGTGCCAGCAGCTGGGCAGGGGACGGCTACACCTTC.

J is TRBJ1-4 and V is TRBV28; the match to TRBD1 covers 11 bases. Losses at the gene ends were 4 bases for V and 6 bases for J; bases not matched to a gene: 1. The CDR3 extends over 14 amino acids. Germline CDR1 and CDR2: MDHEN and SYDVKM. CDR3 coding DNA: TGTGCCAGCAGTTCGGGACAGGGGGATGAAAAACTGTTTTTT. Translation: CASSSGQGDEKLFF.

The V and J genes are TRBV2 and TRBJ2-2, with 7 nucleotides matching TRBD1. The CDR3 has 17 residues. Losses at the gene ends were 6 bases for V and 0 bases for J; bases not matched to a gene: 10. The V gene's germline CDR1 is SNHLY and CDR2 FYNNEI. CDR3 sequence reads: CASSPEGAYANTGELFF. The CDR3 DNA reads TGTGCCAGCAGCCCCGAGGGGGCGTACGCGAACACCGGGGAGCTGTTTTTT.

This sequence joins TRBV30 and TRBJ2-7; 7 nucleotides align to TRBD1. The CDR3 loop spans 14 amino acids. The germline V gene has CDR1 GTSNPN and CDR2 SVGIG (reference sequence). The ends lost 3 bases at V and 2 bases at J; junction bases unmatched: 7. The CDR3 bases are TGTGCCTGGAGGAGACAGGGATCTACCTACGAGCAGTACTTC. Its translation: CAWRRQGSTYEQYF.

This clone occurred a few times. The chain has TRBV5-1 and TRBJ1-4; the D gene is possibly TRBD1 (5 bases). The CDR3 has 15 residues. Germline V CDR1 and CDR2: SGHRS, YFSETQ. V lost 4 bases to trimming and J lost 5 bases, with 15 bases between them. CDR3 DNA sequence: TGCGCCAGCAGCCGGGGGACGCCGGGAAATGAAAAACTGTTTTTT. Amino acids: CASSRGTPGNEKLFF.

The chain links TRBV28 to TRBJ1-6, with 7 bases fitting TRBD1. The CDR3 is 15 amino acids. V gave up 5 bases and J gave up 7 bases; unmatched junction bases: 8. Germline assignment: CDR1 MDHEN and CDR2 SYDVKM. Here the CDR3 reads CASSAPAGGNSPLHF. CDR3 nucleotide sequence: TGTGCCAGCAGTGCCCCTGCAGGGGGAAATTCACCCCTCCACTTT. Based on the CDR3 plus reference TRBV28 and TRBJ1-6, the full variable domain is DVKVTQSSRYLVKRTGEKVFLECVQDMDHENMFWYRQDPGLGLRLIYFSYDVKMKEKGDIPEGYSVSREKKERFSLILESASTNQTSMYLCASSAPAGGNSPLHFGNGTRLTVT.

This chain connects TRBV6-1 to TRBJ1-6, with a tentative D call TRBD1 (6 bases). The V end lost 6 bases, the J end lost 18 bases, and 24 bases lay between the germline ends. CDR3 length: 14 residues. CDR1 and CDR2 (germline): MNHNS, SASEGT. CDR3: CASSLAGVSDRAHF. The CDR3 nucleotides are TGTGCCAGCAGCCTTGCAGGGGTCTCCGATCGGGCCCACTTT.

This chain joins TRBV6-5 and TRBJ1-2; TRBD1 matches at 10 bases. The V segment lost 6 bases and the J segment 3 bases; nucleotides outside the gene matches: 7. CDR1 is MNHEY and CDR2 is SVGAGI in the germline V gene. CDR3 length: 15 residues. CDR3 sequence reads: CASRAGTGVYYGYTF. CDR3 DNA sequence: TGTGCCAGCAGGGCCGGGACAGGGGTATACTATGGCTACACCTTC.

This chain links TRBV2 with TRBJ2-3; 8 bases are a match to TRBD2. Germline V gene lookup returns CDR1 SNHLY and CDR2 FYNNEI. This CDR3 comprises 15 residues. Trimming at V came to 7 bases and at J to 4 bases, leaving 10 bases not matched to a gene. Here the CDR3 DNA reads TGTGCCAGCACCGCAGCGGGAGTGGTTGCAGATACGCAGTATTTT. Protein product: CASTAAGVVADTQYF.

In the case of this clone: An end of the junction does not agree with germline; a read error may underlie this. This chain connects TRBV7-9 to TRBJ2-7; a possible D gene is TRBD1 (6 bases). CDR1 is SEHNR and CDR2 is FQNEAQ in the germline V gene (reference sequence). The CDR3 is made up of 14 amino acids. The CDR3 coding sequence is TGTTCCAGCAGCCTCCGGGACATATCGTACGAGCAGTACTTC. Its protein product is CSSSLRDISYEQYF.

This chain connects TRBV15 to TRBJ2-7, with 7 bases lining up with TRBD1. The J call may not be correct, given that the DNA end is closer to TRBJ2-5. Germline lookup yields CDR1 LNHNV and CDR2 YYDKDF (reference sequence). This CDR3 spans 16 amino acids. The CDR3 reads CATSRPTGSDKETQYF. The CDR3 DNA reads TGTGCCACCAGCAGGCCGACAGGGTCGGACAAAGAGACCCAGTACTTC.

V gene TRBV28 combines with J gene TRBJ1-4; 8 bases map to TRBD1. The CDR3 sequence is 15 residues long. Trimming at V came to 4 bases and at J to 8 bases, leaving 9 bases not matched to a gene. CDR1 and CDR2 (germline): MDHEN, SYDVKM. For the CDR3, the DNA is TGTGCCAGCAGTTCAGGGGGCGGGGGTGAGGAAAAACTGTTTTTT. This translates into CASSSGGGGEEKLFF.

There are a few counts of this clone. The chain is built from TRBV15 and TRBJ2-3; 11 bases align to TRBD2. V dropped 3 bases and J dropped 5; count of bases not matched to a gene: 4. Germline lookup yields CDR1 LNHNV and CDR2 YYDKDF (reference sequence). The CDR3 has 15 residues. This CDR3 is CATSRGSGGVDTQYF. The CDR3 DNA is TGTGCCACCAGCAGGGGTAGCGGGGGGGTAGATACGCAGTATTTT.

This sequence joins TRBV25-1 and TRBJ2-1; 9 bases agree with TRBD2. CDR3 length equals 16 residues. V lost 1 base and J lost 7; bases outside the gene matches: 8. CDR1 MGHDK and CDR2 SYGVNS come from the germline V gene. CDR3 in DNA: TGTGCCAGCAGTGAATTGGCGGGAGGGCCTTTGAATGAGCAGTTCTTC. The encoded protein is CASSELAGGPLNEQFF.

This chain joins TRBV6-5 and TRBJ2-5; D is possibly TRBD2 (6 bases). The CDR3 extends over 16 amino acids. Per the germline V gene, CDR1 is MNHEY and CDR2 is SVGAGI. Between the trimmed V and J ends, which lost 0 bases and 4 bases, there was a span of 15 bases. The CDR3 sequence: CASSYSRGSFGETQYF. CDR3 coding DNA: TGTGCCAGCAGTTACTCACGGGGGTCGTTCGGAGAGACCCAGTACTTC.

The CDR3, as DNA: TGCGCCAGCAGCTTGTCAGGGACAGATTTTTACGAGCAGTACTTC. Translated, it gives CASSLSGTDFYEQYF. The V gene is TRBV5-1, the J gene TRBJ2-7, with TRBD1 identical over 7 bases. Germline loops: CDR1 SGHRS, CDR2 YFSETQ. V lost 1 base, J lost 4 bases, and 8 bases stayed unmatched. CDR3 size: 15 residues.

The rearrangement joins TRBV15 to TRBJ1-2; weak D call: TRBD1 (6 bases). This CDR3 region has 14 residues. V lost 5 bases, J lost 4 bases, and 14 bases lay in between. The germline V gene encodes CDR1 LNHNV and CDR2 YYDKDF (reference sequence). The DNA of the CDR3 is TGTGCCACCAGCTCAGGGGATTACGGCTATGGCTACACCTTC. Amino acid sequence: CATSSGDYGYGYTF.

The chain employs TRBV4-1 and TRBJ1-5; D perhaps matches TRBD1 (5 bases). V was pared by 4 bases and J by 0 bases, with 22 bases between. CDR3 size: 19 residues. Germline values: CDR1 MGHRA, CDR2 YSYEKL. This CDR3 reads CASSLSPGLGQNSNQPQHF. In DNA form, the CDR3 reads TGCGCCAGCAGCCTGTCCCCGGGCCTGGGGCAGAATAGCAATCAGCCCCAGCATTTT.

This clone has just a few counts. The V and J genes are TRBV28 and TRBJ1-2; weak D call: TRBD1 (5 bases). Trimming shortened V by 4 bases and J by 6 bases, and 18 bases separated the two germline ends. Germline V gene sequence: CDR1 MDHEN, CDR2 SYDVKM. The CDR3 length is 15 residues. CDR3 protein: CASSYADRGGDGYTF. CDR3 sequence (DNA): TGTGCCAGCAGTTATGCGGACCGGGGGGGGGATGGCTACACCTTC.

The chain is built from TRBV19 and TRBJ1-2; unclear D gene. Trimming pared 3 bases from V and 2 bases from J, leaving 10 bases between. This CDR3 is 14 amino acids long. Germline CDR1 is LNHDA and CDR2 is SQIVND (reference sequence). CDR3 residues: CASSMLGGNYGYTF. The DNA for the CDR3 is TGTGCCAGTAGTATGTTAGGCGGAAACTATGGCTACACCTTC.

The chain employs TRBV6-4 and TRBJ2-1; D not certain. This CDR3 has 16 amino acids. Germline values: CDR1 MRHNA, CDR2 SNTAGT. With 3 bases removed from V and 2 bases from J, the gap between germline ends came to 14 bases. CDR3 sequence: CASSELTNSAYNEQFF. In nucleotides, the CDR3 is TGTGCCAGCAGTGAGCTTACTAACTCGGCCTACAATGAGCAGTTCTTC.

The genes are TRBV6-5 and TRBJ1-1, with 7 bases matching TRBD1. This CDR3 spans 15 amino acids. V trimming: 4 bases; J trimming: 5 bases; junction bases outside the gene matches: 10. From germline, CDR1 is MNHEY and CDR2 SVGAGI. The CDR3: CASSFAGGMGTEAFF. In nucleotides, the CDR3 is TGTGCCAGCAGTTTCGCAGGGGGAATGGGTACTGAAGCTTTCTTT.

A few counts support this clone. The J gene is TRBJ1-1, the V gene TRBV6-1; possible D gene TRBD1, 6 bases. Germline V gene sequence: CDR1 MNHNS, CDR2 SASEGT. Trimming shortened V by 4 bases and J by 5 bases, and 11 bases separated the two germline ends. The CDR3 runs 13 residues. Here the CDR3 reads CASSASGQTEAFF. CDR3 DNA: TGTGCCAGCAGTGCTTCAGGACAGACTGAAGCTTTCTTT.

This clone has just a few counts. The rearrangement uses TRBV9 and TRBJ1-2; 7 positions match TRBD1. V was clipped by 2 bases and J by 14 bases; unmatched bases: 9. CDR1 SGDLS and CDR2 YYNGEE come from the germline V gene. The CDR3 covers 12 residues. The CDR3 coding sequence is TGTGCCAGCAGCGTCGTTAACAGGGGTGTAACCTTC. This encodes CASSVVNRGVTF.

The chain links TRBV28 to TRBJ1-2; 9 nucleotides align to TRBD1. The CDR3 length is 13 residues. Trimming cost V 8 bases and J 2 bases; bases outside gene matches: 3. Germline loops: CDR1 MDHEN, CDR2 SYDVKM. CDR3 sequence reads: CASGGQGNYGYTF. DNA of the CDR3: TGTGCCAGCGGGGGACAGGGAAACTATGGCTACACCTTC.

In its sample, this clone was seen once. The V and J genes are TRBV29-1 and TRBJ1-2; tentative D call: TRBD1 (6 bases). V was cut by 0 bases and J by 1 base, with 9 bases left in between. The CDR3 spans 14 residues. The germline gives CDR1 SQVTM, CDR2 ANQGSEA. CDR3 region: CSVEEPRGNYGYTF. In nucleotides, the CDR3 is TGCAGCGTTGAAGAACCCAGGGGTAACTATGGCTACACCTTC.

J is TRBJ2-3 and V is TRBV6-6, with 7 bases that match TRBD2. The CDR3 length is 13 residues. The junction had 3 bases not matched to a gene; V was cut back by 4 bases and J by 5 bases. The V gene's germline CDR1 is MNHNY and CDR2 SVGAGI (reference sequence). This CDR3 reads CASSWGGGDTQYF. For the CDR3, the DNA is TGTGCCAGCAGTTGGGGGGGAGGAGATACGCAGTATTTT.

This rearrangement joins TRBV28 to TRBJ1-4, with 7 positions matching TRBD1. V lost 6 bases to trimming and J lost 3 bases; unmatched junction nucleotides: 10. CDR3 length: 16 residues. Germline-derived CDR1 and CDR2 are MDHEN and SYDVKM. This CDR3 reads CASSPTGVRANEKLFF. The CDR3 region has the DNA TGTGCCAGCAGCCCAACAGGGGTCAGAGCTAATGAAAAACTGTTTTTT.

V gene TRBV7-6 combines with J gene TRBJ2-3; D remains ambiguous. This CDR3 region has 15 residues. Germline-derived CDR1 and CDR2 are SGHVS and FNYEAQ. Between the trimmed V and J ends, which lost 7 bases and 1 base, there was a span of 15 bases. The CDR3 spells CASTQPGIGTDTQYF. CDR3 in DNA: TGTGCCAGCACCCAACCAGGAATTGGCACAGATACGCAGTATTTT.

There are a few counts of this clone. This chain links TRBV6-1 with TRBJ1-6; a weak D match, TRBD1 (5 bases). Trimming pared 7 bases from V and 9 bases from J, leaving 19 bases between. The germline V gene has CDR1 MNHNS and CDR2 SASEGT. The length of the CDR3 is 15 residues. For the CDR3, the DNA is TGTGCCAGCACCCCGGGGGGAGGGGAGGGTTCACCCCTCCACTTT. Amino acids: CASTPGGGEGSPLHF.